The 2 T cell receptor beta chains below come from one sample, sequenced in a study of identical twins. TCRdb reanalysed the 5' RACE reads using MiXCR and keeps one entry per CDR3 protein. The repertoire consists of approximately 670,000 distinct CDR3 sequences, with less than 7% occurring once and the leading ten covering 1.5% to 2%. The sequencing sample was made of naive T cells sorted from blood. The receptor set was obtained from a man younger than 35 in good health.

The chain joins TRBV19 to TRBJ1-3, with TRBD1 as a possible D gene (6 bases). CDR1 and CDR2 (germline): LNHDA, SQIVND (reference sequence). The CDR3 runs 16 residues. The V gene lost 3 bases and the J gene lost 2 bases, with 14 bases spanning the gap. CDR3 nucleotide sequence: TGTGCCAGTAGTATGGTGTCGGGGGCCGCTGGAAACACCATATATTTT. Protein: CASSMVSGAAGNTIYF. Complete variable domain (other parts from reference TRBV19 and TRBJ1-3): DGGITQSPKYLFRKEGQNVTLSCEQNLNHDAMYWYRQDPGQGLRLIYYSQIVNDFQKGDIAEGYSVSREKKESFPLTVTSAQKNPTAFYLCASSMVSGAAGNTIYFGEGSWLTVV.

This clonotype has at least ten counts. The V and J genes are TRBV3-1 and TRBJ2-1; D gene unclear. The CDR3 has 12 residues. Deletions cut 0 bases from V and 9 bases from J, with 6 bases between. Germline V gene data show CDR1 as LGHDT and CDR2 as YNNKEL (reference sequence). The CDR3 protein is CASSQDRSEQFF. The CDR3 DNA sequence: TGTGCCAGCAGCCAAGATAGGAGTGAGCAGTTCTTC.